One and the same sample provided the 24 T cell receptor beta chains below, sequenced in a study of prognosis after radiotherapy for stage I lung cancer. Two-round multiplex PCR, the amplification method, yielded TCR beta CDR3 from genomic DNA. Gene-specific primers for each TRBV and TRBJ gene drove first-round PCR. TCRdb redid the calling of the multiplex PCR reads with MiXCR, one entry per CDR3 protein. The table records 20,000 to 25,000 distinct CDR3 sequences, around 40% of them present only once. Sequencing used PBMCs, obtained before or after stereotactic body radiation therapy (not recorded which). The receptors were gathered from a donor over 45 with non-small cell lung cancer.

Comment on this clonotype: One base separates it from a far larger clone, so it is likely a read error. The chain joins TRBV6-5 to TRBJ2-7; no firm D call. The germline gives CDR1 MNHEY, CDR2 SVGAGI. The V end was cut by 7 bases, the J end by 3 bases, with 10 bases between. CDR3 length: 12 residues. CDR3 region: CASTSPVYEQYF. The CDR3 nucleotides are TGTGCCAGCACTTCACCGGTCTACGAGCAGTACTTC.

This clonotype was seen ten or more times. The chain carries TRBV9 and TRBJ2-1; 9 bases are a match to TRBD2. CDR3 length: 15 amino acids. The V and J ends lost 3 bases and 5 bases, in that order; junction bases with no gene match: 6. Germline V CDR1 and CDR2: SGDLS, YYNGEE. CDR3 in DNA: TGTGCCAGCAGCGCGGGACTAGCAGTGAACAATGAGCAGTTCTTC. Translating it yields CASSAGLAVNNEQFF.

With respect to this clonotype: At one end the junction does not follow the germline gene, possibly because of a read error. This chain connects TRBV11-3 to TRBJ2-1; D is tentatively TRBD1 or TRBD2 (5 bases each). The germline gives CDR1 SGHNT, CDR2 YENEEA. The CDR3 extends over 16 amino acids. CDR3 nucleotide sequence: TGTGCCATCAGCTCTGGGACGGGGACCGCTATCAATGAGCAGTTCTTC. This codes for CAISSGTGTAINEQFF.

The chain uses TRBV7-3 and TRBJ2-7; TRBD2 aligns across 7 bases. This CDR3 region has 15 residues. The junction had 11 bases not matched to a gene; V was cut back by 5 bases and J by 4 bases. The germline V gene has CDR1 SGHTA and CDR2 FQGTGA. Here the CDR3 reads CASSADWRELYEQYF. As DNA, the CDR3 is TGTGCCAGCAGCGCCGACTGGCGGGAGCTGTACGAGCAGTACTTC. Full variable domain (rest looked up from reference TRBV7-3 and TRBJ2-7): GAGVSQTPSNKVTEKGKYVELRCDPISGHTALYWYRQSLGQGPEFLIYFQGTGAADDSGLPNDRFFAVRPEGSVSTLKIQRTERGDSAVYLCASSADWRELYEQYFGPGTRLTVT.

This clonotype has just a few counts. A much larger clone lies a single base off, so this may be a read error. The V and J genes are TRBV9 and TRBJ2-1, with 11 bases fitting TRBD2. CDR1 is SGDLS, CDR2 YYNGEE, per germline. There are 16 residues in the CDR3. V gave up 0 bases and J gave up 9 bases; unmatched junction bases: 8. The CDR3 nucleotides are TGTGCCAGCAGCGTAGGAGGGCTAGCGGGAGGTCTTGAGCAGTTCTTC. The encoded protein is CASSVGGLAGGLEQFF.

There are many counts of this clonotype. The rearrangement uses TRBV2 and TRBJ2-1, with 10 bases identical to TRBD1. After removal of 6 bases from V and 7 bases from J, the junction contained 9 bases not matched to a gene. Germline CDR1 is SNHLY and CDR2 is FYNNEI. The CDR3 covers 15 residues. The CDR3 loop is CASRADRGRRNEQFF. In DNA, the CDR3 is TGTGCCAGCAGAGCCGACAGGGGGCGTAGGAATGAGCAGTTCTTC.

As to this clonotype: A much more abundant neighbour one base away suggests this may be a read error. The genes are TRBV18 and TRBJ2-3; D gene ambiguous. V was pared by 3 bases and J by 4 bases, with 11 bases between. The CDR3 has 14 amino acids. The V gene's germline CDR1 is KGHSH and CDR2 LQKENI. The CDR3 loop is CASSPELSADTQYF. CDR3 nucleotide sequence: TGTGCCAGCTCACCGGAACTATCCGCAGATACGCAGTATTTT.

This clonotype showed up many times. The V gene is TRBV7-9, the J gene TRBJ1-2; D perhaps matches TRBD1 (6 bases). V was clipped by 0 bases and J by 7 bases, with 15 bases between them. Germline V gives CDR1 SEHNR, CDR2 FQNEAQ (reference sequence). This CDR3 spans 15 amino acids. CDR3 in amino acids: CASSLAGQGIGGYTF. CDR3 DNA sequence: TGTGCCAGCAGCTTAGCGGGCCAGGGGATAGGTGGCTACACCTTC.

This clonotype is judged medium-sized (0.01 to 0.1%). The V gene is TRBV11-2, the J gene TRBJ2-7; the D is unclear. This CDR3 has 14 residues. Per the germline V gene, CDR1 is SGHAT and CDR2 is FQNNGV. V was cut by 4 bases and J by 2 bases, with 12 bases left in between. CDR3 residues: CASSSLRWAYEQYF. The CDR3 DNA reads as TGTGCCAGCAGCTCTCTCCGATGGGCCTACGAGCAGTACTTC.

Concerning this clonotype: A far larger clone is just one base off, so this is likely a read error. Written as DNA, the CDR3 is TGTGCCAGCAGCCAAGAAAGGGCAGGGGGGACTGAATCTTTCTTT. Translating it yields CASSQERAGGTESFF. The genes are TRBV3-1 and TRBJ1-6; 7 bases are shared with TRBD1. In germline, CDR1 is LGHDT, CDR2 YNNKEL (reference sequence). CDR3 length: 15 amino acids.

Points on this clonotype: An end of the junction does not agree with germline; a read error may underlie this. The chain joins TRBV30 to TRBJ2-1, with D maybe TRBD2 (6 bases). The germline gives CDR1 GTSNPN, CDR2 SVGIG (reference sequence). There are 12 residues in the CDR3. CDR3 residues: CACSGGSGEHFF. The CDR3 DNA follows: TGTGCCTGTAGTGGAGGGTCGGGTGAGCATTTCTTC.

In its sample, this clonotype was seen many times. At one boundary the junction diverges from the germline segment, which might be a read error. The chain combines TRBV7-7 with TRBJ2-2, with TRBD2 matching over 12 bases. Germline values: CDR1 SSHAT, CDR2 FNYEAQ (reference sequence). The CDR3 covers 16 residues. The CDR3 coding sequence is TGTGCTAGCAGCTCACTAGCGGGAGGTCCCACCGGGGAGCTGTTTTTT. This encodes CASSSLAGGPTGELFF.

The table lists this clonotype with many counts. The rearrangement links TRBV10-3 to TRBJ1-1; no clear D. V was shortened by 11 bases and J by 0 bases, with 22 bases between the two germline ends. The CDR3 is 16 residues long. Germline V gene data show CDR1 as ENHRY and CDR2 as SYGVKD. In nucleotides, the CDR3 is TGTGCCCTCGAAAACCTCTCAAGGACGATGAACACTGAAGCTTTCTTT. Translating gives CALENLSRTMNTEAFF.

This clonotype was detected many times. The chain couples TRBV18 to TRBJ1-1, with TRBD1 as a possible D gene (6 bases). The germline V gene encodes CDR1 KGHSH and CDR2 LQKENI. This CDR3 contains 15 residues. The V gene lost 3 bases and the J gene lost 0 bases, with 11 bases spanning the gap. The CDR3 region is CASSPSTGLNTEAFF. CDR3 sequence (DNA): TGTGCCAGCTCACCCTCGACAGGTTTGAACACTGAAGCTTTCTTT.

As concerns this clonotype: A much more abundant neighbour one base away suggests this may be a read error. The V call is TRBV6-1, the J call TRBJ2-5; D is undetermined. From germline, CDR1 is MNHNS and CDR2 SASEGT. This CDR3 is 14 amino acids long. V lost 4 bases to trimming and J lost 4 bases, with 13 bases between them. The DNA of the CDR3 is TGTGCCAGCAGTGTACATGGGTATGTAGAGACCCAGTACTTC. As protein: CASSVHGYVETQYF.

For this clonotype: One end of the junction varies from germline; a read error may be responsible. This chain joins TRBV28 and TRBJ2-7; a weak D match, TRBD2 (5 bases). CDR1 and CDR2 (germline): MDHEN, SYDVKM. This CDR3 is built from 13 residues. DNA of the CDR3: TGTGCCAGCATTCCGACTACACCCTACGATCAGTACTTC. Protein sequence: CASIPTTPYDQYF.

This clonotype is classed as medium-sized (0.01 to 0.1%). J is TRBJ2-1 and V is TRBV20-1, with 8 positions matching TRBD2. Losses at the gene ends were 0 bases for V and 4 bases for J; bases not matched to a gene: 8. CDR3 size: 16 residues. Germline CDR1 reads DFQATT; CDR2 reads SNEGSKA (reference sequence). This CDR3 is CSARDLIGRVYNEQFF. The CDR3 DNA is TGCAGTGCTAGAGATTTAATCGGGAGGGTTTACAATGAGCAGTTCTTC.

The genes are TRBV11-1 and TRBJ1-4; a possible D gene is TRBD1 (5 bases). Trimming left V 2 bases short and J 8 bases short, with 18 bases between. Germline CDR1 SGHAT, CDR2 FQDESV (reference sequence). This CDR3 has 16 residues. CDR3 coding DNA: TGTGCCAGCAGCTTAAATCCCGACAGTTCCGGCGAAAAACTGTTTTTT. It translates to CASSLNPDSSGEKLFF.

Sample share makes this clonotype medium-sized (0.01 to 0.1%). In nucleotides, the CDR3 is TGTGCCAGCAGTGAAGAAGTTGGTTTTGGGACAGGGGGATCTAATTCACCCCTCCACTTT. This sequence encodes CASSEEVGFGTGGSNSPLHF. This sequence joins TRBV2 and TRBJ1-6; 11 bases match TRBD1. J lost 6 bases, V lost 1 base, and 14 bases had no gene match. CDR3 length: 20 amino acids. CDR1 is SNHLY, CDR2 FYNNEI, per germline.

There are many counts of this clonotype. The chain recombines TRBV6-1 with TRBJ2-7; 9 bases map to TRBD2. The CDR3 sequence is 14 residues long. Germline assignment: CDR1 MNHNS and CDR2 SASEGT. With 6 bases clipped from V and 2 bases from J, the junction kept 5 bases outside the gene matches. CDR3 nucleotides: TGTGCCAGCAGCCGACTAGCGGTAACCTACGAGCAGTACTTC. Translation gives CASSRLAVTYEQYF.

This clonotype was recorded only once. Germline and junction disagree at one end, which may indicate a read error. The chain is built from TRBV6-1 and TRBJ2-7, with 9 bases identical to TRBD1. Germline-derived CDR1 and CDR2 are MNHNS and SASEGT. This CDR3 is built from 13 residues. CDR3 residues: CASKGTGNDEHYF. The DNA of the CDR3 is TGTGCCAGCAAGGGGACAGGGAACGACGAGCATTACTTC.

By frequency in the sample, this clonotype is medium-sized (0.01 to 0.1%). The gene calls are TRBV3-1 and TRBJ2-2; D is unresolved. Germline V gene sequence: CDR1 LGHDT, CDR2 YNNKEL (reference sequence). V lost 2 bases to trimming and J lost 5 bases, with 3 bases between them. The CDR3 has 12 amino acids. CDR3 region: CASSQMTGELFF. CDR3 in DNA: TGTGCCAGCAGCCAAATGACCGGGGAGCTGTTTTTT.

The chain is built from TRBV6-1 and TRBJ2-1; 11 bases agree with TRBD1. V was pared by 1 base and J by 0 bases, with 2 bases of the junction left unmatched. This CDR3 is 17 amino acids long. Looked up from germline, CDR1 is MNHNS and CDR2 is SASEGT. In DNA, the CDR3 is TGTGCCAGCAGTGAAGAAGGACAGGGGGCCTCCTACAATGAGCAGTTCTTC. It yields the protein CASSEEGQGASYNEQFF.

This clonotype was seen at least ten times. The genes are TRBV7-9 and TRBJ2-1; 11 positions match TRBD2. From germline, CDR1 is SEHNR and CDR2 FQNEAQ (reference sequence). The CDR3 is 14 amino acids. V lost 0 bases to trimming and J lost 9 bases; unmatched junction nucleotides: 1. The CDR3 here is CASSLALAGGEQFF. CDR3 DNA: TGTGCCAGCAGCTTAGCTCTAGCGGGAGGTGAGCAGTTCTTC.